This entry concerns a single T cell receptor (beta chain). Antigen specificity is unknown. Germline-derived CDR1 and CDR2 are MNHEY and SVGAGI. This CDR3 is built from 14 residues. Trimming stripped 3 bases from V and 0 bases from J, with 8 bases between. Version v3.0 of the immunoSEQ assay was performed at survey level. Using immunoSEQ multiplex PCR, the repertoire was profiled, and TCRdb retains in-frame clones only, with some absent. Seen here are 9,500 to 15,000 clones, about 80% observed once, and the top ten hold around a sixth. Every specimen held between about 0.9-11 million cryopreserved PBMC. These were thawed and washed before DNA extraction. These data are taken from a study of long-term antiretroviral therapy in people with HIV. Study observations and caveats: CDR3 length ranges were narrower in HIV repertoires than in controls.

The chain employs TRBV6-5 and TRBJ1-1, with D perhaps matching TRBD1 (6 bases). This clonotype was sampled from a man aged 45-65 years with HIV. Sequenced here: unsorted PBMCs, sampled about 8 years after starting antiretroviral therapy. Written as DNA, the CDR3 is TGTGCCAGCAGTTATCAGGGGTTGAACACTGAAGCTTTCTTT. Protein sequence: CASSYQGLNTEAFF.